The clone carrying this TCR beta chain was observed many times. This specimen belongs to a study of T cells in Graves' hyperthyroidism and ophthalmopathy. V lost 5 bases and J lost 2, with 15 bases in between. The CDR3 loop spans 16 amino acids. Germline V gives CDR1 SGHVS, CDR2 FNYEAQ. Researchers amplified the TCR beta CDR3 regions from RNA transcripts. Using the HTBI primer set, a first-round RT-PCR was run on the TCR CDR3. MiXCR, applied by TCRdb to the multiplex PCR reads, yields one record per CDR3 protein. The data contain some 200,000 distinct CDR3 sequences, approximately 17% of them singletons.

Sequencing input: blood. The V and J genes are TRBV7-6 and TRBJ2-2; no clear D. This receptor was taken from a man aged 45-65 years with Graves' hyperthyroidism. The CDR3 protein is CASSRGNAENTGELFF. The DNA of the CDR3 is TGTGCCAGCAGCCGAGGAAACGCGGAAAACACCGGGGAGCTGTTTTTT.